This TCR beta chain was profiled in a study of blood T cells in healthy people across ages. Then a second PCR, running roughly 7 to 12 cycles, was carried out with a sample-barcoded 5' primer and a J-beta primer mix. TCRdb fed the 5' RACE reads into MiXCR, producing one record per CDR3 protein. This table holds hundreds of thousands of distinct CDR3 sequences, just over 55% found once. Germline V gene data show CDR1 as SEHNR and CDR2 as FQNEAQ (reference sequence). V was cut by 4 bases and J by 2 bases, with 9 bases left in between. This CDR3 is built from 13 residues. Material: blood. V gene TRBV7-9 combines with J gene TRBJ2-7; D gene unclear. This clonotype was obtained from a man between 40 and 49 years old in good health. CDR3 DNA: TGTGCCAGCAGCTCTACACACGCCTACGAGCAGTACTTC. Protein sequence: CASSSTHAYEQYF.